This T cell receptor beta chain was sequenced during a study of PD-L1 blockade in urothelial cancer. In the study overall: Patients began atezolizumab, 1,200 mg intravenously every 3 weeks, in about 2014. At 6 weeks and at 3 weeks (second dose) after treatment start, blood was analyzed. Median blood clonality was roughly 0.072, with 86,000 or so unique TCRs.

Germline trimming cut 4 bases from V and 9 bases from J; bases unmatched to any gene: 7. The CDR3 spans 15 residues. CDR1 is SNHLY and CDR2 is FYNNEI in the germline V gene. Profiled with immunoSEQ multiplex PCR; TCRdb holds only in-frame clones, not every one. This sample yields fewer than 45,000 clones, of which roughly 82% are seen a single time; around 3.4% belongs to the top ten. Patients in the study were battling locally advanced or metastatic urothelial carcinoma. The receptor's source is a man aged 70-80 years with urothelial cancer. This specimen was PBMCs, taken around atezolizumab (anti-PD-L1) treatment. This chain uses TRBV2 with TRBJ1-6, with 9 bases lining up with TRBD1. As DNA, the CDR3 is TGTGCCAGCAGTGGCAGAACAGGGGGCAGTTCACCCCTCCACTTT. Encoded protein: CASSGRTGGSSPLHF.